This TCR beta chain is drawn from a study of blood T cell repertoires in COVID-19. The ends were cut back, 4 bases at V and 6 bases at J, with 14 bases in the middle. This CDR3 region has 14 residues. From germline, CDR1 is KGHDR and CDR2 SFDVKD. Enrolled through a virtual design, the participants were between 18 and 89 years of age and came from 24 US areas. In assigning cohorts, the study relied on participant-reported clinical history. In the authors' workflow: Reference gene primer amplification gave nucleated cell count estimates. Sequencing was performed with immunoSEQ multiplex PCR; in TCRdb, only in-frame clones are kept and a portion is missing. That table supplies the V and J calls and clone size; D and trimming were determined from the DNA. The sample consists of about 170,000 clones, less than 90% of them appearing once.

Sequencing used PBMCs or T cells enriched from blood (not recorded which). The clonotype was recovered from a human donor with acute COVID-19. The donor label of this sample is uncertain. This chain uses TRBV24-1 with TRBJ1-1; D possibly corresponds to TRBD1 (5 bases). Here the CDR3 reads CATSDRGGYAEAFF. The CDR3 DNA is TGTGCCACCAGTGACCGGGGGGGATACGCTGAAGCTTTCTTT.